The 6 T cell receptor beta chains presented below share a single source sample, sequenced in a study of metastatic and nonmetastatic thyroid tumors. TCRdb recomputed clones from the PCR reads via MiXCR. Of 50,000 to 70,000 clones in the sample, roughly 4.1% are singletons; the top ten hold approximately 20%. Before thyroid surgery, none of the patients had received any treatment. The sequencing input was blood. Receptor source: a female donor with papillary thyroid cancer or a benign thyroid nodule (not recorded which). Some clones in this sample may be carry-over from other donors' samples.

The chain has TRBV27 and TRBJ2-7, with 9 nucleotides matching TRBD1. The CDR3 loop spans 14 amino acids. V trimming: 4 bases; J trimming: 3 bases; junction bases outside the gene matches: 4. Germline V gene lookup returns CDR1 MNHEY and CDR2 SMNVEV (reference sequence). CDR3 in DNA: TGTGCCAGCAGTTCCCAGGGACAGGGCTACGAGCAGTACTTC. This sequence encodes CASSSQGQGYEQYF.

This clone was observed many times. This chain uses TRBV4-1 with TRBJ2-1; the D is unclear. The V gene lost 1 base and the J gene lost 7 bases, with 8 bases spanning the gap. The CDR3 extends over 13 amino acids. Germline V gene data show CDR1 as MGHRA and CDR2 as YSYEKL. The CDR3 protein is CASSQAEGNEQFF. The CDR3 DNA follows: TGCGCCAGCAGCCAAGCGGAAGGAAATGAGCAGTTCTTC.

This clone was picked up many times. A read error is possible here, since a much larger clone lies one base away. The same CDR3 also results from other DNA sequences found in this sample. CDR3 loop: CASTNTGAYNQPQHF. DNA for the CDR3: TGCGCCAGTACCAATACAGGGGCTTACAATCAGCCCCAGCATTTT. The rearrangement uses TRBV19 and TRBJ1-5; 7 bases line up with TRBD1. Germline V lookup: CDR1 LNHDA, CDR2 SQIVND (reference sequence). The CDR3 length is 15 residues.

This clone was seen a few times. The V call is TRBV6-2 or TRBV6-3, the J call TRBJ2-3; 9 positions agree with TRBD2. The J segment lost 4 bases and the V segment lost 7 bases, leaving 6 bases of the junction unmatched. Germline CDR1 is MNHEY and CDR2 is SVGEGT. CDR3 length equals 14 residues. CDR3 DNA sequence: TGTGCCAGCATATCTAGCGGGACGGCAGATACGCAGTATTTT. Its protein is CASISSGTADTQYF.

This clone appeared many times. The rearrangement joins TRBV5-6 to TRBJ2-1, with 9 nucleotides matching TRBD2. The CDR3 runs to 15 residues. In germline, CDR1 is SGHDT, CDR2 YYEEEE. J gave up 9 bases and V 3 bases, and 10 bases lay outside the gene matches. The CDR3 reads CASSYSGRLKGEQFF. In nucleotides, the CDR3 is TGTGCCAGCAGCTATAGCGGGAGATTGAAGGGTGAGCAGTTCTTC.

This clone was counted at least ten times. The chain employs TRBV2 and TRBJ1-5; D call uncertain. Trimming cost V 6 bases and J 2 bases, with 11 bases left between them. This CDR3 spans 14 amino acids. The germline CDR1 and CDR2 sequences are SNHLY and FYNNEI. The DNA for the CDR3 is TGTGCCAGCAGGCGGGCGCAACGCAATCAGCCCCAGCATTTT. Its translation: CASRRAQRNQPQHF.